The clone carrying this T cell receptor beta chain has at least ten counts. Its antigen is still unknown. The data were taken from a study of early T cells in non-severe SARS-CoV-2 infection. Looking at the study overall: Bulk RNA from unsorted whole blood was sequenced; chains were unpaired. The study, taken as a whole, reports: VDJdb-based annotation leaned toward anti-spike CD8 responses and missed private and CD4 specificities.

MiXCR, applied by TCRdb to the 5' RACE reads, yields one record per CDR3 protein. Here the sample spans approximately 56,000 distinct CDR3 sequences, approximately 10% being singletons. Looked up from germline, CDR1 is LGHNA and CDR2 is YNFKEQ. The V gene end was trimmed by 3 bases and the J gene end by 7 bases; junction bases not matched to a gene: 6. This CDR3 is 14 amino acids long. This chain joins TRBV4-2 and TRBJ2-1; 7 bases align to TRBD1. Sequenced input: whole blood. The receptor comes from an adult who was a healthcare worker with PCR-confirmed SARS-CoV-2 infection or an uninfected control (not recorded which). The CDR3 reads CASSQRQGQNEQFF. The CDR3 bases are TGTGCCAGCAGCCAGAGACAGGGTCAAAATGAGCAGTTCTTC.